One TCR beta chain is described in this entry. Its antigen is unidentified. Primers included in the PCR were 60 Vbeta and 13 Jbeta primers. The table came from immunoSEQ multiplex PCR; TCRdb's copy has only in-frame clones and leaves some out. The table has about 110,000 clones, 69% seen once. This CDR3 is built from 14 residues. CDR1 and CDR2 from the germline V gene are SGHTA and FQGNSA. Deletions cut 0 bases from V and 7 bases from J, with 10 bases between. Nominally healthy donors provided the samples, though records likely missed some immune exposures. This sample stems from a study of cytomegalovirus exposure and HLA in healthy donors. Study outcomes and limitations: Owing to their indistinguishability, certain V segments, notably TRBV6-2 and TRBV6-3, were excluded. Later analysis associated a missense DCLRE1C variant with TCR beta V- and J-gene trimming. Segments of the TCR beta V type were, in most cases, productive about 87% or about 30% of the time in an earlier analysis.

This clonotype originated in a man younger than 40 in good health and CMV-seronegative. This chain links TRBV7-2 with TRBJ2-1, with D maybe TRBD1 (7 bases). Source material: PBMCs. CDR3 nucleotide sequence: TGTGCCAGCAGCTTAGCTGCAGGGGGGAATGAGCAGTTCTTC. It is translated as CASSLAAGGNEQFF. Together with reference TRBV7-2 and TRBJ2-1, the CDR3 gives the full variable domain: GAGVSQSPSNKVTEKGKDVELRCDPISGHTALYWYRQSLGQGLEFLIYFQGNSAPDKSGLPSDRFSAERTGGSVSTLTIQRTQQEDSAVYLCASSLAAGGNEQFFGPGTRLTVL.